These 17 T cell receptor beta chains were sequenced from one sample in a study of T cells in Graves' hyperthyroidism and ophthalmopathy. Using RNA transcripts as the source, TCR beta CDR3 regions were amplified. The study used the HTBI primer set for a first-round RT-PCR of the TCR CDR3. TCRdb re-called the multiplex PCR reads through MiXCR, storing one row per CDR3 protein. Of about 600,000 distinct CDR3 sequences listed, roughly 15% are singletons. Sequencing was done on a sample of blood. The receptor set was obtained from a woman between 45 and 65 years old with Graves' ophthalmopathy.

This clonotype has a count of ten or more. This chain connects TRBV28 to TRBJ1-5, with no clear D. The CDR3 covers 13 residues. Germline V gene sequence: CDR1 MDHEN, CDR2 SYDVKM. Trimming took 10 bases from V and 3 from J, leaving 13 bases between them. The CDR3: CAITGQTNQPQHF. The DNA for the CDR3 is TGTGCCATAACCGGGCAGACCAATCAGCCCCAGCATTTT.

This clonotype appeared many times. The chain recombines TRBV20-1 with TRBJ2-1; 8 nucleotides agree with TRBD2. The germline gives CDR1 DFQATT, CDR2 SNEGSKA (reference sequence). Trimming took 6 bases from V and 0 from J; bases not matched to a gene: 7. This CDR3 is built from 15 residues. The CDR3 DNA sequence: TGCAGTGCCGAATCGGGACTAGTCTCCTACAATGAGCAGTTCTTC. Translating gives CSAESGLVSYNEQFF.

The rearrangement uses TRBV5-8 and TRBJ2-6; 9 bases fit TRBD1. J lost 2 bases, V lost 7 bases, and 19 bases had no gene match. The CDR3 is made up of 20 amino acids. In germline, CDR1 is SGHTS, CDR2 YDEGEE. The chain's CDR3 is CASGRLYRDRVVAGANVLTF. In DNA form, the CDR3 reads TGTGCCAGCGGCCGTTTATACCGGGACAGGGTTGTAGCTGGGGCCAACGTCCTGACTTTC.

This clonotype has a count of ten or more. V and J are TRBV7-9 and TRBJ2-7; TRBD1 agrees at 9 bases. J gave up 0 bases and V 7 bases, and 7 bases lay outside the gene matches. CDR3 size: 15 residues. Germline assignment: CDR1 SEHNR and CDR2 FQNEAQ (reference sequence). This CDR3 reads CASTVGTGSSYEQYF. The CDR3 DNA reads TGTGCCAGCACCGTAGGGACAGGGAGCTCCTACGAGCAGTACTTC.

The genes are TRBV6-2 or TRBV6-3 and TRBJ2-1; the D gene is possibly TRBD1 (6 bases). The germline CDR1 and CDR2 sequences are MNHEY and SVGEGT. The CDR3 has 17 amino acids. The V end lost 4 bases, the J end lost 5 bases, and 21 bases lay between the germline ends. Here the CDR3 reads CASSSPPRGRRDNEQFF. DNA of the CDR3: TGTGCCAGCAGTTCCCCTCCCAGGGGTAGGCGGGACAATGAGCAGTTCTTC.

Many counts were recorded for this clonotype. The chain employs TRBV5-6 and TRBJ1-1; possibly TRBD1 for D (6 bases). Trimming stripped 4 bases from V and 11 bases from J, with 15 bases between. There are 12 residues in the CDR3. Germline-derived CDR1 and CDR2 are SGHDT and YYEEEE. CDR3: CASSLGTRMAFF. The CDR3 DNA reads as TGTGCCAGCAGCCTCGGGACAAGGATGGCTTTCTTT. Variable domain in full (rest from reference TRBV5-6 and TRBJ1-1): DAGVTQSPTHLIKTRGQQVTLRCSPKSGHDTVSWYQQALGQGPQFIFQYYEEEERQRGNFPDRFSGHQFPNYSSELNVNALLLGDSALYLCASSLGTRMAFFGQGTRLTVV.

CDR3 bases: TGCAGTGCTAGGCGGGCGGGACCGAACACCGGGGAGCTGTTTTTT. Amino acid sequence: CSARRAGPNTGELFF. J is TRBJ2-2 and V is TRBV20-1, with D perhaps matching TRBD2 (6 bases). The CDR3 has 15 amino acids. V shed 3 bases and J shed 0 bases, with 11 bases lying between them. In germline, CDR1 is DFQATT, CDR2 SNEGSKA (reference sequence).

This clonotype has only a few counts. This rearrangement joins TRBV27 to TRBJ2-3; D is unclear. Germline V gene lookup returns CDR1 MNHEY and CDR2 SMNVEV (reference sequence). V shed 3 bases and J shed 2 bases, with 12 bases lying between them. The CDR3 extends over 15 amino acids. The CDR3 sequence is CASSFRHGATDTQYF. The CDR3 DNA is TGTGCCAGCAGTTTTAGACATGGAGCCACAGATACGCAGTATTTT.

This clonotype was counted at least ten times. The J gene is TRBJ1-1, the V gene TRBV30; no definite D call. Trimming took off 4 bases at V and 3 bases at J, with 9 bases between the two ends. The germline V gene encodes CDR1 GTSNPN and CDR2 SVGIG (reference sequence). The CDR3 runs 12 residues. In DNA, the CDR3 is TGTGCCTGGATCCCACCCTACACTGAAGCTTTCTTT. This gives the protein CAWIPPYTEAFF. Filled out from reference TRBV30 and TRBJ1-1, the complete variable domain reads SQTIHQWPATLVQPVGSPLSLECTVEGTSNPNLYWYRQAAGRGLQLLFYSVGIGQISSEVPQNLSASRPQDRQFILSSKKLLLSDSGFYLCAWIPPYTEAFFGQGTRLTVV.

The genes are TRBV5-5 and TRBJ1-1, with 8 bases matching TRBD1. Germline loops: CDR1 SGHKS, CDR2 YYEKEE (reference sequence). V lost 1 base and J lost 2; bases outside the gene matches: 4. The length of the CDR3 is 15 residues. In DNA form, the CDR3 reads TGTGCCAGCAGCTTGAGTGGACAGGGAAACACTGAAGCTTTCTTT. It yields the protein CASSLSGQGNTEAFF.

The table lists this clonotype with many counts. The chain joins TRBV20-1 to TRBJ2-1; no clear D gene. V gave up 4 bases and J gave up 0 bases, with 13 bases separating them. The CDR3 contains 15 residues. Germline CDR1 is DFQATT and CDR2 is SNEGSKA (reference sequence). CDR3 DNA sequence: TGCAGTGCTAACACTCTTAAATTCTCCTACAATGAGCAGTTCTTC. The encoded protein is CSANTLKFSYNEQFF.

This clonotype was seen many times. V usage is TRBV20-1 and J usage is TRBJ2-4; 9 bases fit TRBD1. CDR3 length: 14 amino acids. Germline CDR1 reads DFQATT; CDR2 reads SNEGSKA (reference sequence). V lost 8 bases to trimming and J lost 7 bases; unmatched junction nucleotides: 12. The CDR3 bases are TGCAGTTCCACTCGGGGACAGGGATTCAACATTCAGTACTTC. As protein: CSSTRGQGFNIQYF.

This clonotype appeared many times. The J gene is TRBJ1-2, the V gene TRBV2; 8 bases align to TRBD1. J gave up 8 bases and V 2 bases, and 7 bases lay outside the gene matches. The germline V gene has CDR1 SNHLY and CDR2 FYNNEI. CDR3 length: 14 residues. For the CDR3, the DNA is TGTGCCAGCAGTGAACGGCAGGGGGCGCTGGGCTACACCTTC. This translates into CASSERQGALGYTF.

This clonotype was recorded at least ten times. This chain connects TRBV7-2 to TRBJ1-5; 7 bases agree with TRBD1. CDR3 length equals 14 residues. J lost 5 bases, V lost 5 bases, and 6 bases had no gene match. Germline-derived CDR1 and CDR2 are SGHTA and FQGNSA. CDR3 protein: CASSRQGGDQPQHF. The CDR3 DNA reads TGTGCCAGCAGCCGACAGGGAGGAGATCAGCCCCAGCATTTT.

This clonotype was detected only a few times. V is TRBV4-1 and J is TRBJ1-4, with TRBD1 matching 10 bases. CDR3 length: 16 residues. Germline CDR1 reads MGHRA; CDR2 reads YSYEKL. With V trimmed by 8 bases and J by 6 bases, 12 bases remained unmatched. In nucleotides, the CDR3 is TGCGCCAGCTCGAGAATTTTGACAGGGGGCGATGAAAAACTGTTTTTT. It codes for CASSRILTGGDEKLFF.

This clonotype was observed a handful of times. CDR3: CASSLDKRNTEAFF. DNA of the CDR3: TGTGCCAGCAGTTTAGACAAAAGGAACACTGAAGCTTTCTTT. The V gene is TRBV27, the J gene TRBJ1-1; D gene uncertain. Trimming shortened V by 2 bases and J by 1 base, and 8 bases separated the two germline ends. Germline CDR1 MNHEY, CDR2 SMNVEV (reference sequence). The CDR3 sequence is 14 residues long.

The J gene is TRBJ2-5, the V gene TRBV29-1; TRBD2 aligns across 10 bases. This CDR3 comprises 16 residues. Germline assignment: CDR1 SQVTM and CDR2 ANQGSEA. V trimming: 3 bases; J trimming: 2 bases; junction bases outside the gene matches: 9. The CDR3 protein is CSVEASGREGQETQYF. The CDR3 nucleotides are TGCAGCGTTGAGGCTAGCGGGAGAGAGGGTCAAGAGACCCAGTACTTC.